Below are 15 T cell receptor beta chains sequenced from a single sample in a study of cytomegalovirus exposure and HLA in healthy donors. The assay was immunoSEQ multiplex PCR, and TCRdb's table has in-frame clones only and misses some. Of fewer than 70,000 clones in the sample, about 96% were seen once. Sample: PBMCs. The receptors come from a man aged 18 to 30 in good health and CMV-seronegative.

CDR3 bases: TGCGCCAGCAGCCAAGAGGGACTAGGGGTTACCTACGAGCAGTACTTC. It encodes CASSQEGLGVTYEQYF. J is TRBJ2-7 and V is TRBV4-1, with 8 bases that match TRBD2. CDR3 size: 16 residues. V lost 0 bases and J lost 2; bases outside the gene matches: 6. The germline CDR1 and CDR2 sequences are MGHRA and YSYEKL.

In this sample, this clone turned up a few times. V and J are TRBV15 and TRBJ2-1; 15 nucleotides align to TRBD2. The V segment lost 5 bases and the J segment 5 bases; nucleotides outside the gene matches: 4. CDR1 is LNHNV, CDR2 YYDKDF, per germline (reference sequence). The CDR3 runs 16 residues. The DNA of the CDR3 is TGTGCCACCAGCCAGGGACTAGCGGGAGGCCACAATGAGCAGTTCTTC. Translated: CATSQGLAGGHNEQFF.

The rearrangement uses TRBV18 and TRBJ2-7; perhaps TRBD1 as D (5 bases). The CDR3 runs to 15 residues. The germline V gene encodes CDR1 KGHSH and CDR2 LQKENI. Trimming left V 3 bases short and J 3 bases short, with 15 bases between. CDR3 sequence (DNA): TGTGCCAGCTCACCCTCGGCGCAGGGTGTCTACGAGCAGTACTTC. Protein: CASSPSAQGVYEQYF.

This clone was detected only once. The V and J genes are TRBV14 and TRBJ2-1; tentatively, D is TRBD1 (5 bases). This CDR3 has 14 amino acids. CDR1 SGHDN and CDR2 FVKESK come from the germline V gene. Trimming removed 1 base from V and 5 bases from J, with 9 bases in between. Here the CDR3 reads CASSQGGAHNEQFF. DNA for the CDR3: TGTGCCAGCAGCCAAGGGGGCGCACACAATGAGCAGTTCTTC.

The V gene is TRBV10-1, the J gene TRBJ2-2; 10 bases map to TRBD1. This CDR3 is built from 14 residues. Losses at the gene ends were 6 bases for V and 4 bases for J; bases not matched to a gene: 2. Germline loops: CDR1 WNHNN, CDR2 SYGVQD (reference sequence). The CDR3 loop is CASRGQGTTGELFF. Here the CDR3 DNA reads TGCGCCAGCAGGGGACAGGGGACCACCGGGGAGCTGTTTTTT.

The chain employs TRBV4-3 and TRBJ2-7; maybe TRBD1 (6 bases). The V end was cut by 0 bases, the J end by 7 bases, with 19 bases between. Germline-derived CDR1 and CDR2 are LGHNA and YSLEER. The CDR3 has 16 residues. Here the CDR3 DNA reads TGCGCCAGCAGCCAAGATATTCGGCAGGGGCCGGGGGAGCAGTACTTC. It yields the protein CASSQDIRQGPGEQYF.

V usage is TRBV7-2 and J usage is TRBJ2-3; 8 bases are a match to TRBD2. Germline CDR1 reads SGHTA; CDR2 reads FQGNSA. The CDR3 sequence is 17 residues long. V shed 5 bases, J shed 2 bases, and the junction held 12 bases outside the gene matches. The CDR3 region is CASSPTVAGTSTDTQYF. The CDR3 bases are TGTGCCAGCAGCCCGACTGTAGCGGGAACCTCCACAGATACGCAGTATTTT.

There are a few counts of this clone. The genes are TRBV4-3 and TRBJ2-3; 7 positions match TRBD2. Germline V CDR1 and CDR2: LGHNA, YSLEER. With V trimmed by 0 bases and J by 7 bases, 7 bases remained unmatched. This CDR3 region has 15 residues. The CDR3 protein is CASSQDLAGVYTQYF. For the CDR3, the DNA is TGCGCCAGCAGCCAAGATCTGGCGGGAGTGTATACGCAGTATTTT.

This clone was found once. Here the CDR3 DNA reads TGTGCCATCAAATCGGGACAGCAAAATGAAAAACTGTTTTTT. Translation: CAIKSGQQNEKLFF. The chain joins TRBV10-3 to TRBJ1-4; 7 bases are a match to TRBD1. The junction had 7 bases not matched to a gene; V was cut back by 7 bases and J by 5 bases. This CDR3 is built from 14 residues. CDR1 is ENHRY, CDR2 SYGVKD, per germline.

CDR3 in DNA: TGCGCCAGCAGCCAACGTCTTAGACAGAACTATGGCTACACCTTC. Protein sequence: CASSQRLRQNYGYTF. The chain employs TRBV4-1 and TRBJ1-2, with D perhaps matching TRBD1 (5 bases). The CDR3 loop spans 15 amino acids. The V gene's germline CDR1 is MGHRA and CDR2 YSYEKL. V lost 2 bases, J lost 2 bases, and 12 bases lay in between.

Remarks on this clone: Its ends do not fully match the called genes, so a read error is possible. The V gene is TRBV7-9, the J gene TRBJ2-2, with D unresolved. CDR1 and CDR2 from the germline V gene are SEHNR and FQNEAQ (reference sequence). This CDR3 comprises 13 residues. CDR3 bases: TGTGTCAGCAGTTCAGGTTTTACCGGGGAGCTGTTTTTT. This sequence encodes CVSSSGFTGELFF. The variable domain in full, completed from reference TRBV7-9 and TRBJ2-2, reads DTGVSQNPRHKITKRGQNVTFRCDPISEHNRLYWYRQTLGQGPEFLTYFQNEAQLEKSRLLSDRFSAERPKGSFSTLEIQRTEQGDSAMYLCVSSSGFTGELFFGEGSRLTVL.

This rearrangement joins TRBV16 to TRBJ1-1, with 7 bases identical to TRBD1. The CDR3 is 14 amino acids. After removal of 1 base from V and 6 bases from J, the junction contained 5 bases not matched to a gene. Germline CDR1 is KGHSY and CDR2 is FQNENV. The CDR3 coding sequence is TGTGCCAGCAGCCAATATAGGGGGCTGGCTGAAGCTTTCTTT. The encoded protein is CASSQYRGLAEAFF.

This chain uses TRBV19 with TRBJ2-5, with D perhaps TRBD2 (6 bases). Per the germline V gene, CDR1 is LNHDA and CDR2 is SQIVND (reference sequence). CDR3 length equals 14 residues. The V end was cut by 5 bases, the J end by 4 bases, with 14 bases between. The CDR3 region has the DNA TGTGCCAGTAGTTCGAGGGGTAGCGGAGAGACCCAGTACTTC. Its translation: CASSSRGSGETQYF.

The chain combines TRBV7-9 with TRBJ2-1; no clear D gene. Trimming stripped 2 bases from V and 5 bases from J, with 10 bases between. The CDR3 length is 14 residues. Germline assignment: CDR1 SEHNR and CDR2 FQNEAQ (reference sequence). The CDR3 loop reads CASSLRSRDNEQFF. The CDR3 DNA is TGTGCCAGCAGCTTAAGGTCTAGAGACAATGAGCAGTTCTTC.

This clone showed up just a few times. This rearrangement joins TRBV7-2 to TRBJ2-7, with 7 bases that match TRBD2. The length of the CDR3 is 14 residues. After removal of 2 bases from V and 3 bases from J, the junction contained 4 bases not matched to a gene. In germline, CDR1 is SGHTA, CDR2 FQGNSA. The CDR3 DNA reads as TGTGCCAGCAGCTTAACCGGGGAGGGCTACGAGCAGTACTTC. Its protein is CASSLTGEGYEQYF.